The sample holds a few counts of the clone carrying this T cell receptor beta chain. What it binds is not known. This specimen belongs to a study of early T cells in non-severe SARS-CoV-2 infection. In the study overall: Bulk RNA taken from unsorted whole blood was sequenced, leaving chains unpaired.

Individual cDNA molecules carried attached unique molecular identifiers. TCRdb re-called the 5' RACE reads with MiXCR, one entry per CDR3 protein. The sample consists of tens of thousands of distinct CDR3 sequences, over 10% of them appearing once. The germline gives CDR1 SNHLY, CDR2 FYNNEI. This CDR3 has 14 residues. Losses at the gene ends were 8 bases for V and 0 bases for J; bases not matched to a gene: 4. Findings and limits, study-wide: Matching with VDJdb favored anti-spike CD8 responses (missing private and CD4 specificities).

The chain carries TRBV2 and TRBJ2-1; 7 nucleotides line up with TRBD1. The source was whole blood, collected at baseline. The sequence was obtained from an adult who was a healthcare worker with PCR-confirmed SARS-CoV-2 infection or an uninfected control (not recorded which). This CDR3 is CASGGQSSYNEQFF. In nucleotides, the CDR3 is TGTGCCAGCGGGGGACAGAGCTCCTACAATGAGCAGTTCTTC.